This TCR beta chain was identified in a study of blood T cell repertoires in COVID-19. Across the whole study: Both acute and convalescent COVID-19 samples were obtained from the United States, Italy and Spain. PBMCs, B-cell-depleted T cells, or T cells provided the cDNA or gDNA that made up the material.

Original processing notes: Amplification of reference gene primers provided the estimated nucleated cell counts. Generated by immunoSEQ multiplex PCR, the TCRdb table keeps only in-frame clones and is missing some. V, J and clone size derive from that table, while D and trimming were established from the DNA sequence. This table has approximately 270,000 clones, approximately 86% appearing once. CDR1 is MNHEY, CDR2 SMNVEV, per germline (reference sequence). CDR3 size: 13 residues. Trimming left V 10 bases short and J 4 bases short, with 16 bases between. Sequencing was carried out using peripheral blood. The receptor was derived from a man between 40 and 49 years old with active or convalescent COVID-19. This chain joins TRBV27 and TRBJ1-2; a possible D gene is TRBD1 (6 bases). CDR3 protein: CATRTGGLYGYTF. In DNA form, the CDR3 reads TGTGCCACCCGGACCGGGGGGCTCTATGGCTACACCTTC.